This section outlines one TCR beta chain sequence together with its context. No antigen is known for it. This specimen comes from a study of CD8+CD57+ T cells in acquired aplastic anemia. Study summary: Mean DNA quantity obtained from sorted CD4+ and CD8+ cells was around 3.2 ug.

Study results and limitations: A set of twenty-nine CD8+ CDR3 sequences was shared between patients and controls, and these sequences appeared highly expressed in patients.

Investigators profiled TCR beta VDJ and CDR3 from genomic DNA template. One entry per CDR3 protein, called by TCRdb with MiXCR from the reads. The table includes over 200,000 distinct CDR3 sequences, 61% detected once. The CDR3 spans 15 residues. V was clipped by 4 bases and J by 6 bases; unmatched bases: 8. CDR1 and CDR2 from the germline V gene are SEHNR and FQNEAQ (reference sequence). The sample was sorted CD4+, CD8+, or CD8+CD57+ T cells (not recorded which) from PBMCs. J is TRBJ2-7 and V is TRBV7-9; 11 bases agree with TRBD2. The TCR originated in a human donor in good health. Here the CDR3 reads CASSSSSGGSPEQYF. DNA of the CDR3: TGTGCCAGCAGCTCCTCTAGCGGGGGGTCTCCCGAGCAGTACTTC.